This T cell receptor beta chain was documented in a study of metastatic and nonmetastatic thyroid tumors. This clone was observed a few times. Germline V gene data show CDR1 as MDHEN and CDR2 as SYDVKM. The CDR3 covers 12 residues. V was cut by 6 bases and J by 4 bases, with 9 bases left in between. All patients were untreated before thyroid surgery. TCRdb re-called the PCR reads with MiXCR. The sample holds roughly 4,000 clones, 34% seen once. Sample: adjacent normal tissue. This receptor was identified in a female donor with papillary thyroid cancer or a benign thyroid nodule (not recorded which). Some clones in this sample may be carry-over from other donors' samples. J is TRBJ1-2 and V is TRBV28, with D uncertain. The CDR3 DNA follows: TGTGCCAGCAGGGACTGGACCTATGGCTACACCTTC. Protein product: CASRDWTYGYTF.